The entry below describes one T cell receptor beta chain. The CDR3 totals 14 residues. Germline-derived CDR1 and CDR2 are SEHNR and FQNEAQ (reference sequence). V lost 6 bases, J lost 7 bases, and 15 bases lay in between. The sample comes from a study of CD8 T cells in Susac syndrome. From blood CD8+ and CD4+ T cells, the TCR beta chain was sequenced. It was negative isolation that provided the CD8+ and CD4+ T cells, whereas TEMRA cells were enriched by FACS. Reverse transcription of roughly 0.5 to 1 ug RNA was performed with random hexamers. An immunoSEQ multiplex PCR generated amplified TCR beta CDR3 products spanning 54 Vbeta and 13 Jbeta. MiXCR was run by TCRdb on the immunoSEQ multiplex PCR reads, yielding one entry per CDR3 protein. The sample lists under 150,000 distinct CDR3 sequences, roughly 94% occurring once.

The V and J genes are TRBV7-9 and TRBJ2-2, with D unresolved. This clonotype was sampled from a human donor with multiple sclerosis. The specimen was CD4+ T cells from PBMCs. The CDR3 loop reads CASSPLHPYGELFF. CDR3 nucleotides: TGTGCCAGCAGTCCCCTGCACCCCTACGGGGAGCTGTTTTTT. The variable domain in full, completed from reference TRBV7-9 and TRBJ2-2, reads DTGVSQNPRHKITKRGQNVTFRCDPISEHNRLYWYRQTLGQGPEFLTYFQNEAQLEKSRLLSDRFSAERPKGSFSTLEIQRTEQGDSAMYLCASSPLHPYGELFFGEGSRLTVL.